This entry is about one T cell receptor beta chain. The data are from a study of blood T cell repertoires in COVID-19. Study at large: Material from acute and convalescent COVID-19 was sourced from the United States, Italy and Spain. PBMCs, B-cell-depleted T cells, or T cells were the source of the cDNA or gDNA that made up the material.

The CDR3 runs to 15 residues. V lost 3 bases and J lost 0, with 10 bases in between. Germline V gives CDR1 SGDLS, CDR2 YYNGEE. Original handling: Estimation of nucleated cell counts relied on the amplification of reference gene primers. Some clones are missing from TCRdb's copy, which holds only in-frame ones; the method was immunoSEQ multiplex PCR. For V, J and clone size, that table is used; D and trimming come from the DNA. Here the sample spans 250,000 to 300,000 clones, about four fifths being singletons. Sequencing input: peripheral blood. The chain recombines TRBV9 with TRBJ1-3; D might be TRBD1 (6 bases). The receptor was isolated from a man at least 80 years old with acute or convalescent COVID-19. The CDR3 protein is CASSERGGSGNTIYF. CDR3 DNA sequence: TGTGCCAGCAGCGAAAGAGGGGGCTCTGGAAACACCATATATTTT.